Listed below are T cell receptor beta chains from one sample, sequenced in a study of blood T cells in healthy people across ages. TCRdb processed the 5' RACE reads anew with MiXCR; each CDR3 protein has one entry. The repertoire holds roughly 1,100,000 distinct CDR3 sequences, roughly 24% seen once, with around 0.75% in the top ten. These data also featured in a second study, about T cells of mothers and their children.

The material sequenced was blood. These receptors all stem from a girl aged 2 to 10 in good health. Each CDR3 is given with its conserved first and last residue. Fields, in order: D gene, clone size, V gene, J gene, CDR3 protein, CDR3 DNA. A D gene is named only where the DNA matches it firmly. Part of the rows lack a size; the others show once, few, many or a class for expanded clones.

NA,NA,TRBV14,TRBJ2-7,CASSQNREWQYF,TGTGCCAGCAGCCAAAACAGGGAATGGCAGTACTTC
TRBD2,NA,TRBV20-1,TRBJ2-7,CSARGEAGVWEQYF,TGCAGTGCTAGAGGTGAAGCGGGAGTTTGGGAGCAGTACTTC
NA,few,TRBV5-1,TRBJ1-2,CASSLLTASTGGYTF,TGCGCCAGCAGCTTATTGACAGCATCTACGGGAGGCTACACCTTC
NA,few,TRBV29-1,TRBJ2-1,CSVRGVLWVDEQLF,TGCAGCGTCCGAGGGGTCCTTTGGGTGGATGAGCAGCTCTTC
TRBD2,NA,TRBV28,TRBJ2-5,CASSFSGGRTETQYF,TGTGCCAGCAGTTTCTCGGGGGGGAGAACAGAGACCCAGTACTTC
TRBD1,few,TRBV7-6,TRBJ2-7,CASSREKTGKISYEQYF,TGTGCCAGCAGCCGAGAAAAGACAGGGAAAATATCCTACGAGCAGTACTTC
NA,few,TRBV11-2,TRBJ2-2,CASSRGGGRRTNTGELFF,TGCGCCAGCAGCCGGGGAGGAGGCAGGCGAACGAACACCGGGGAGCTGTTTTTT
NA,few,TRBV7-9,TRBJ2-7,CASSLPLPVNEQYF,TGTGCCAGCAGCTTACCCCTCCCGGTAAACGAGCAGTACTTC
NA,once,TRBV24-1,TRBJ1-2,CATSDPAWGYGYTF,TGTGCCACCAGTGACCCCGCCTGGGGCTATGGCTACACCTTC
NA,few,TRBV6-2/TRBV6-3,TRBJ2-1,CASSYPGNNEQFF,TGTGCCAGCAGTTACCCAGGGAACAATGAGCAGTTCTTC
TRBD1,NA,TRBV6-1,TRBJ2-7,CASSEETGNIYEQYF,TGTGCCAGCAGTGAAGAGACAGGGAACATCTACGAGCAGTACTTC
NA,few,TRBV9,TRBJ1-5,CASSADTQSNQPQHF,TGTGCCAGCAGCGCCGACACACAGAGCAATCAGCCCCAGCATTTT
NA,NA,TRBV3-1,TRBJ2-1,CASSQDFAIYNEQLF,TGTGCCAGCAGCCAAGATTTTGCGATCTACAATGAGCAGCTCTTC
TRBD2,few,TRBV24-1,TRBJ2-7,CATSDGLAGAYEQYF,TGTGCCACCAGTGACGGACTAGCGGGAGCCTACGAGCAGTACTTC
TRBD1,few,TRBV2,TRBJ1-2,CASSGTVHFGYGYTF,TGTGCCAGTTCCGGGACAGTCCATTTTGGCTATGGCTACACCTTC
NA,NA,TRBV29-1,TRBJ1-2,CSVGGAPYGYTF,TGCAGCGTTGGGGGGGCTCCCTATGGCTACACCTTC
NA,NA,TRBV12-3/TRBV12-4,TRBJ2-2,CASSQMNTGELFF,TGTGCCAGCAGTCAAATGAACACCGGGGAGCTGTTTTTT
TRBD1,NA,TRBV7-2,TRBJ2-3,CASSSIQGSFTDTQYF,TGTGCCAGCAGCTCAATACAGGGGTCCTTCACAGATACGCAGTATTTT
TRBD1,NA,TRBV6-2/TRBV6-3,TRBJ1-1,CASRETGLEAFF,TGTGCCAGCAGGGAGACAGGGTTAGAAGCTTTCTTT
NA,NA,TRBV7-3,TRBJ1-1,CASRVAGDLGTEAFF,TGTGCCAGCAGAGTGGCAGGGGACCTGGGGACTGAAGCTTTCTTT
NA,NA,TRBV3-1,TRBJ1-4,CASSQGLPGLDEKLFF,TGTGCCAGCAGCCAAGGCCTCCCGGGCCTAGATGAAAAACTGTTTTTT
NA,few,TRBV28,TRBJ2-7,CASSSIPKLGRREGEQYF,TGTGCCAGCAGCTCGATCCCCAAGTTGGGCCGGCGGGAAGGCGAGCAGTACTTC
TRBD1,NA,TRBV5-6,TRBJ1-5,CASSAGTGVSQPQHF,TGTGCCAGCAGCGCCGGGACAGGGGTCTCTCAGCCCCAGCATTTT
NA,NA,TRBV28,TRBJ2-7,CASSFHREWYEQYF,TGTGCCAGCAGTTTCCACAGGGAGTGGTACGAGCAGTACTTC
NA,NA,TRBV20-1,TRBJ2-3,CSAARDPDTQYF,TGCAGTGCTGCGCGGGATCCAGATACGCAGTATTTT
NA,once,TRBV12-3/TRBV12-4,TRBJ2-3,CASSLGGGLGYF,TGTGCCAGCAGTTTGGGGGGGGGCCTTGGGTATTTT
TRBD1,NA,TRBV4-1,TRBJ2-1,CASSYRDRYNEQFF,TGCGCCAGCAGCTACCGGGACAGATACAATGAGCAGTTCTTC
TRBD1,NA,TRBV6-2/TRBV6-3,TRBJ2-7,CASSSAGQGIHEQYF,TGTGCCAGCAGTTCAGCGGGACAGGGAATCCACGAGCAGTACTTC
TRBD2,NA,TRBV3-1,TRBJ2-1,CASSQGPGAGGSSYNEQFF,TGTGCCAGCAGCCAAGGACCAGGAGCGGGAGGGAGCTCCTACAATGAGCAGTTCTTC
TRBD1,few,TRBV7-9,TRBJ2-2,CASSPWDRLTGELFF,TGTGCCAGCAGCCCCTGGGACAGGCTAACCGGGGAGCTGTTTTTT
NA,few,TRBV7-8,TRBJ2-5,CASRLFEGFGETQYF,TGTGCCAGCAGACTCTTTGAGGGGTTTGGAGAGACCCAGTACTTC
NA,many,TRBV18,TRBJ2-5,CASSPGLKETQYF,TGTGCCAGCTCACCAGGCCTGAAAGAGACCCAGTACTTC
NA,NA,TRBV29-1,TRBJ1-1,CSVYREWGTEAFF,TGCAGCGTCTACAGGGAGTGGGGCACTGAAGCTTTCTTT
NA,NA,TRBV20-1,TRBJ2-6,CSARDLGPGANVLTF,TGCAGTGCTAGAGATCTGGGACCCGGGGCCAACGTCCTGACTTTC
TRBD2,few,TRBV7-2,TRBJ2-2,CASSPGLDTGELFF,TGTGCCAGCAGCCCGGGACTAGACACCGGGGAGCTGTTTTTT
NA,NA,TRBV11-2,TRBJ2-3,CASSPELSGRTQYF,TGTGCCAGCAGCCCCGAACTTTCAGGGCGTACGCAGTATTTT
NA,few,TRBV12-5,TRBJ2-2,CASGLNRDLNTGELFF,TGTGCTAGTGGTTTGAACCGGGACCTTAACACCGGGGAGCTGTTTTTT
TRBD2,few,TRBV3-1,TRBJ2-7,CASSQLAGGGEQYF,TGTGCCAGCAGCCAACTAGCGGGAGGGGGCGAGCAGTACTTC
NA,few,TRBV29-1,TRBJ2-6,CSVYNKGANVLTF,TGCAGCGTCTACAACAAGGGGGCCAACGTCCTGACTTTC
NA,many,TRBV6-5,TRBJ1-1,CASSYASRLPMNTEAFF,TGTGCCAGCAGTTACGCTTCCAGGCTTCCTATGAACACTGAAGCTTTCTTT
TRBD1,NA,TRBV27,TRBJ2-7,CASRRDRGINEQYF,TGTGCCAGCAGGCGAGACAGGGGGATCAACGAGCAGTACTTC
TRBD2,few,TRBV29-1,TRBJ2-1,CSVGGASGSNEQFF,TGCAGCGTCGGAGGCGCTAGCGGGTCGAATGAGCAGTTCTTC
NA,NA,TRBV6-5,TRBJ1-1,CASTKPTNTEAFF,TGTGCCAGCACCAAGCCGACCAACACTGAAGCTTTCTTT
NA,NA,TRBV10-3,TRBJ2-3,CAIGDSPQYF,TGTGCCATCGGAGACAGCCCGCAGTATTTT
NA,NA,TRBV5-1,TRBJ2-3,CASGADSDTQYF,TGCGCCAGCGGGGCAGATTCAGATACGCAGTATTTT
NA,few,TRBV6-1,TRBJ2-1,CASSDPGIGRGFF,TGTGCCAGCAGCGACCCCGGGATCGGACGGGGGTTCTTC
TRBD1,NA,TRBV12-3/TRBV12-4,TRBJ1-1,CASSPRTGTNTEAFF,TGTGCCAGCAGTCCCAGGACAGGAACTAACACTGAAGCTTTCTTT
NA,few,TRBV20-1,TRBJ2-5,CSAPRWETQYF,TGCAGTGCCCCGAGATGGGAGACCCAGTACTTC
NA,NA,TRBV10-3,TRBJ2-1,CAISESQSAFNEQFF,TGTGCCATCAGTGAGTCGCAAAGCGCCTTCAATGAGCAGTTCTTC
NA,few,TRBV6-1,TRBJ2-5,CASRGDSKGEETQYF,TGTGCCAGCAGGGGGGACTCAAAGGGGGAAGAGACCCAGTACTTC
NA,few,TRBV15,TRBJ2-2,CATSTGSGELFF,TGTGCCACCAGCACAGGATCCGGGGAGCTGTTTTTT
TRBD2,few,TRBV3-1,TRBJ2-7,CASSQERKAGGPREQYF,TGTGCCAGCAGCCAAGAGAGGAAAGCGGGAGGGCCGCGGGAGCAGTACTTC
TRBD2,NA,TRBV28,TRBJ2-5,CASSLPLAEETQYF,TGTGCCAGCAGTTTGCCACTAGCGGAAGAGACCCAGTACTTC
TRBD1,NA,TRBV2,TRBJ1-5,CASRDRNGYQPQHF,TGTGCCAGCAGGGACAGGAATGGATATCAGCCCCAGCATTTT
NA,few,TRBV29-1,TRBJ2-5,CSAKGPEETQYF,TGCAGCGCTAAGGGACCGGAAGAGACCCAGTACTTC